A selection of T cell receptor beta chains follows, all from one sample in a study of identical twins' blood T cells. Via MiXCR, TCRdb re-called the 5' RACE reads, giving one row per CDR3 protein. Among around 380,000 distinct CDR3 sequences, over 25% were seen once, and the ten largest hold about 6%. Material for sequencing was PBMCs. The receptors were sampled from a woman aged 18 to 55 in good health. Both conserved end residues are part of each CDR3. The D gene is left open where the match is weak. Clone size appears in some rows only: once, few, many, or a class for an expanded clone.

d_gene,v_gene,j_gene,abundance,CDR3aa,CDR3nt
NA,TRBV18,TRBJ2-7,few,CASSPLDSQKSYEQYF,TGTGCCAGCTCACCACTAGATTCGCAGAAGTCCTACGAGCAGTACTTC
NA,TRBV6-2/TRBV6-3,TRBJ1-5,few,CASSSPEGNQPQHF,TGTGCCAGCAGTTCCCCGGAGGGGAATCAGCCCCAGCATTTT
NA,TRBV4-1,TRBJ1-2,NA,CASSHLVGAGEGYTF,TGCGCCAGCAGCCATCTCGTCGGGGCAGGGGAAGGCTACACCTTC
NA,TRBV6-5,TRBJ1-2,NA,CASGPSGASYGYTF,TGTGCCAGCGGACCCTCAGGGGCATCTTATGGCTACACCTTC
NA,TRBV15,TRBJ1-5,NA,CATSRDFQPRHF,TGTGCCACCAGCAGAGATTTTCAGCCCCGGCATTTT
NA,TRBV20-1,TRBJ2-5,NA,CSARFGIQETQYF,TGCAGTGCTAGATTCGGGATTCAAGAGACCCAGTACTTC
NA,TRBV20-1,TRBJ1-5,few,CSARETGWGYSNQPQHF,TGCAGTGCTAGAGAAACAGGGTGGGGGTATAGCAATCAGCCCCAGCATTTT
TRBD1,TRBV9,TRBJ2-3,NA,CASNQAGTGSTDTQYF,TGTGCCAGCAACCAAGCCGGGACAGGCAGCACAGATACGCAGTATTTT
TRBD1,TRBV3-1,TRBJ1-1,few,CASSHGQAEAFF,TGTGCCAGCAGCCACGGACAGGCTGAAGCTTTCTTT
NA,TRBV19,TRBJ1-1,few,CASSIASGSNTEAFF,TGTGCCAGTAGTATAGCATCGGGGAGCAACACTGAAGCTTTCTTT
TRBD2,TRBV10-1,TRBJ2-1,many,CASSELLAGNNEQFF,TGCGCCAGCAGTGAACTACTAGCGGGAAACAATGAGCAGTTCTTC
NA,TRBV11-1,TRBJ1-1,NA,CASSPTTLDTEAFF,TGTGCCAGCAGCCCGACGACCCTGGACACTGAAGCTTTCTTT
TRBD1,TRBV7-6,TRBJ1-2,NA,CASSSDRVEAGYTF,TGTGCCAGCAGCTCCGACAGGGTAGAAGCTGGCTACACCTTC
TRBD2,TRBV5-6,TRBJ2-1,NA,CASLDLAGVRNEQFF,TGTGCCAGCCTTGACCTAGCGGGAGTACGCAATGAGCAGTTCTTC
TRBD1,TRBV10-2,TRBJ2-7,few,CASKNAGGLYEQYF,TGCGCCAGCAAGAATGCAGGGGGCCTTTACGAGCAGTACTTC
TRBD1,TRBV19,TRBJ2-7,NA,CASKGEGGYHEAYEQYF,TGTGCCAGTAAAGGTGAAGGGGGCTACCATGAGGCCTACGAGCAGTACTTC
TRBD1,TRBV20-1,TRBJ2-7,few,CSASQTGYEQYF,TGCAGTGCTAGCCAGACAGGGTACGAGCAGTACTTC
NA,TRBV25-1,TRBJ2-2,NA,CASSQIASPWNTGELFF,TGTGCCAGCAGTCAAATTGCCTCACCTTGGAACACCGGGGAGCTGTTTTTT
TRBD1,TRBV7-3,TRBJ1-1,few,CASSPQGDGTEAFF,TGTGCCAGCAGCCCTCAGGGGGATGGCACTGAAGCTTTCTTT
NA,TRBV5-1,TRBJ1-2,NA,CASSIAGTAEEYTF,TGCGCCAGCAGCATTGCCGGGACGGCCGAGGAATACACCTTC
TRBD1,TRBV29-1,TRBJ2-3,few,CSVARGQGTDTQYF,TGCAGCGTTGCCCGAGGACAGGGTACAGATACGCAGTATTTT
NA,TRBV10-2,TRBJ2-1,NA,CASSGSRRRDEQFF,TGCGCCAGCAGTGGGTCGCGAAGACGGGATGAGCAGTTCTTC
TRBD2,TRBV19,TRBJ2-1,NA,CASSRGRALNEQFF,TGTGCCAGTAGTAGGGGGAGGGCACTCAATGAGCAGTTCTTC
TRBD1,TRBV20-1,TRBJ1-3,many,CSARRQGAGNTIYF,TGCAGTGCACGAAGACAGGGGGCTGGAAACACCATATATTTT
NA,TRBV18,TRBJ1-2,NA,CASSPPSRSHGYTF,TGTGCCAGCTCACCACCGTCCAGGTCTCATGGCTACACCTTC
NA,TRBV20-1,TRBJ1-4,NA,CSARERRANEKLFF,TGCAGTGCTAGAGAACGGAGGGCTAATGAAAAACTGTTTTTT
TRBD1,TRBV10-3,TRBJ1-4,NA,CAIGTGTNEKLFF,TGTGCCATCGGGACAGGGACTAATGAAAAACTGTTTTTT
NA,TRBV18,TRBJ1-5,NA,CASSPRRDSNQPQHF,TGTGCCAGCTCACCACGCCGGGATAGCAATCAGCCCCAGCATTTT
NA,TRBV19,TRBJ1-2,NA,CASSTTLLGGYTF,TGTGCCAGTAGTACCACATTGCTAGGAGGCTACACCTTC
NA,TRBV11-2,TRBJ2-2,NA,CASSSAGVTGELFF,TGTGCCAGCAGCTCCGCAGGGGTGACCGGGGAGCTGTTTTTT
NA,TRBV28,TRBJ2-7,few,CASSRQLGYEQYF,TGTGCCAGCAGTCGACAGCTAGGTTACGAGCAGTACTTC
NA,TRBV15,TRBJ1-6,NA,CATSRDLKPLHF,TGTGCCACCAGCAGAGATCTGAAGCCCCTCCACTTT
NA,TRBV2,TRBJ2-3,NA,CASSPGTVGDTQYF,TGTGCCAGCAGCCCCGGGACGGTAGGGGATACGCAGTATTTT
NA,TRBV20-1,TRBJ2-7,NA,CSARAAFFYEQYF,TGTAGTGCTAGGGCGGCCTTCTTCTACGAGCAGTACTTC
TRBD2,TRBV25-1,TRBJ2-5,NA,CASMTSGAGTQYF,TGTGCCAGCATGACTAGCGGGGCGGGGACCCAGTACTTC
NA,TRBV3-1,TRBJ1-1,NA,CASSYRDIGEAFF,TGTGCCAGCAGCTACCGGGACATCGGTGAAGCTTTCTTT
NA,TRBV12-3/TRBV12-4,TRBJ1-2,NA,CASGQPYPYTF,TGTGCCAGTGGACAGCCTTACCCCTACACCTTC
TRBD1,TRBV20-1,TRBJ1-2,NA,CSARQGAEGYTF,TGCAGTGCTAGACAGGGGGCTGAAGGCTACACCTTC
NA,TRBV28,TRBJ1-6,NA,CASKAELSSYNSPLHF,TGTGCCAGCAAGGCCGAGCTGAGCTCCTATAATTCACCCCTCCACTTT
NA,TRBV19,TRBJ1-1,NA,CASRQEKAFF,TGTGCCAGTAGACAGGAAAAAGCTTTCTTT
TRBD1,TRBV4-2,TRBJ1-4,NA,CASSGGTGENEKLFF,TGTGCCAGCAGCGGAGGGACAGGAGAAAATGAAAAACTGTTTTTT
NA,TRBV12-5,TRBJ1-1,NA,CASGRGLQSTEAFF,TGTGCTAGTGGTCGGGGGCTCCAGAGCACTGAAGCTTTCTTT
NA,TRBV24-1,TRBJ2-2,NA,CATTRAGTPGTGELFF,TGTGCCACCACAAGGGCCGGGACACCAGGGACCGGGGAGCTGTTTTTT
NA,TRBV2,TRBJ2-7,NA,CASTLTIGEQYF,TGTGCCAGCACCCTAACGATCGGCGAGCAGTACTTC
NA,TRBV11-2,TRBJ2-3,few,CASSLEKAILDTQYF,TGTGCCAGTAGCTTAGAAAAGGCTATTTTAGATACGCAGTATTTT
NA,TRBV9,TRBJ2-2,few,CASSVGASLGRELFF,TGTGCCAGCAGCGTAGGGGCTTCCCTCGGCAGGGAGCTGTTTTTT
TRBD1,TRBV6-5,TRBJ1-2,NA,CASSYSEDRGGYTF,TGTGCCAGCAGTTACTCGGAGGACAGGGGTGGCTACACCTTC
NA,TRBV29-1,TRBJ1-1,many,CSVTGNTEAFF,TGCAGCGTTACGGGAAACACTGAAGCTTTCTTT
NA,TRBV6-5,TRBJ1-3,NA,CASSSPPESGNTIYF,TGTGCCAGCAGTTCCCCCCCAGAATCTGGAAACACCATATATTTT
TRBD2,TRBV4-3,TRBJ2-1,NA,CASSQDLTSGRHNEQFF,TGCGCCAGCAGCCAAGACCTGACTAGCGGGAGACACAATGAGCAGTTCTTC
NA,TRBV7-2,TRBJ1-5,NA,CASSLGFGGNQPQHF,TGTGCCAGCAGCTTAGGGTTCGGGGGCAATCAGCCCCAGCATTTT
NA,TRBV6-5,TRBJ1-1,few,CASSALGENTEAFF,TGTGCCAGCAGCGCCCTGGGGGAGAACACTGAAGCTTTCTTT